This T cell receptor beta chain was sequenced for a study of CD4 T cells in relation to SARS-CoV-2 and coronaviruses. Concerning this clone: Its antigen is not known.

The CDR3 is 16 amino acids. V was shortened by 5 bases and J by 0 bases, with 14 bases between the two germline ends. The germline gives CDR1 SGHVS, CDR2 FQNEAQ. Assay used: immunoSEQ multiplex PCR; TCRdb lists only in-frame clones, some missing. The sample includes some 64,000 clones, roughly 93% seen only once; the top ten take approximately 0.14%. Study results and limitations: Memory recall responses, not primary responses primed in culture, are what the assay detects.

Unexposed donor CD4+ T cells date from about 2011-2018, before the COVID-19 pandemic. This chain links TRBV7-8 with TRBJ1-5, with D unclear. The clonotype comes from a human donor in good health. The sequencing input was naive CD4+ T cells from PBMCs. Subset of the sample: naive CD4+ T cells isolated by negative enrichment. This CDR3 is CASSPGAPYSNQPQHF. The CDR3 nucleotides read TGTGCCAGCAGCCCCGGAGCCCCGTATAGCAATCAGCCCCAGCATTTT.